This T cell receptor (beta chain) was identified during a study of blood T cell repertoires in COVID-19. Authors' processing steps: Using reference gene primer amplification, nucleated cell counts were estimated. Profiled with immunoSEQ multiplex PCR; TCRdb holds only in-frame clones, not every one. V and J calls and clone size are given by that table; D and trimming were obtained from the DNA. The data contain over 200,000 clones, 83% of them seen just once; the ten biggest clones take up about 1.3%. The CDR3 contains 15 residues. Trimming removed 0 bases at V and 4 bases at J, with 13 bases between. Germline CDR1 SGHDN, CDR2 FVKESK.

Sequencing was performed on peripheral blood. This clonotype originated in a woman aged 25 to 39 with COVID-19, enrolled during active disease. The chain is built from TRBV14 and TRBJ2-7, with a weak D call TRBD2 (5 bases). CDR3 residues: CASSQDLPGGYEQYF. CDR3 DNA: TGTGCCAGCAGCCAAGATCTTCCCGGAGGTTACGAGCAGTACTTC.